The rows below give T cell receptor beta chains drawn from one sample of a study of tumor and adjacent non-tumor tissue in lung cancer. A single record per CDR3 protein comes from TCRdb applying MiXCR to the multiplex PCR reads. The data show fewer than 150,000 distinct CDR3 sequences, with 66% seen just once and 15% to 20% held by the top ten. The sequencing input was lung tumor tissue. Receptors originate from a man between 60 and 75 years old with small cell lung cancer. The CDR3 runs from the conserved cysteine through the conserved F or W. The D gene is left open where the match is weak. Where a row states a size, it is once, few, many or the class of an expanded clone; other rows omit it.

V gene: TRBV20-1
clone size: NA
D gene: TRBD2
J gene: TRBJ2-2
CDR3 DNA: TGCAGTGCTGGCGGGAGGGCCGGGGAGCTGTTTTTT
CDR3 protein: CSAGGRAGELFF

V gene: TRBV20-1
clone size: NA
D gene: NA
J gene: TRBJ1-6
CDR3 DNA: TGCAGTGCTAGGGGAGCAGGGGCGTATTCACCCCTCCACTTT
CDR3 protein: CSARGAGAYSPLHF

V gene: TRBV4-2
clone size: many
D gene: NA
J gene: TRBJ1-5
CDR3 DNA: TGTGCCAGCAGCCAATCGGACAGCCTCAATCAGCCCCAGCATTTT
CDR3 protein: CASSQSDSLNQPQHF

V gene: TRBV5-1
clone size: NA
D gene: NA
J gene: TRBJ2-7
CDR3 DNA: TGCGCCAGCAGCCCGACTACGGGGGAACAGTACTTC
CDR3 protein: CASSPTTGEQYF

V gene: TRBV20-1
clone size: NA
D gene: NA
J gene: TRBJ2-1
CDR3 DNA: TGCAGTGCTAGACCCGTTCTGGGTCGCTCCTACAATGAGCAGTTCTTC
CDR3 protein: CSARPVLGRSYNEQFF

V gene: TRBV7-9
clone size: NA
D gene: TRBD2
J gene: TRBJ2-3
CDR3 DNA: TGTGCCAGCAGTCCAGGGGCTAGCGGGACTACGTCGACAGATACGCAGTATTTT
CDR3 protein: CASSPGASGTTSTDTQYF

V gene: TRBV20-1
clone size: NA
D gene: NA
J gene: TRBJ2-5
CDR3 DNA: TGCAGTGCTAAACCTACGACTGGCTGGGAGACCCAGTACTTC
CDR3 protein: CSAKPTTGWETQYF

V gene: TRBV6-1
clone size: NA
D gene: TRBD1
J gene: TRBJ2-7
CDR3 DNA: TGTGCCAGCAGTACTGAACAGGGGAGCTACGAGCAGTACTTC
CDR3 protein: CASSTEQGSYEQYF

V gene: TRBV10-3
clone size: NA
D gene: NA
J gene: TRBJ2-3
CDR3 DNA: TGTGCCATCAGTGCCGGGAGCGGGTATTACACAGATACGCAGTATTTT
CDR3 protein: CAISAGSGYYTDTQYF

V gene: TRBV5-6
clone size: few
D gene: TRBD2
J gene: TRBJ2-4
CDR3 DNA: TGTGCCAGCAGCGATCTAGCGGGGCTAGCCAAAAACATTCAGTACTTC
CDR3 protein: CASSDLAGLAKNIQYF

V gene: TRBV6-6
clone size: many
D gene: NA
J gene: TRBJ2-1
CDR3 DNA: TGTGCCAGCAGTTCCACAGGTCATCCCTCCTACAATGAGCAGTTCTTC
CDR3 protein: CASSSTGHPSYNEQFF

V gene: TRBV11-3
clone size: once
D gene: NA
J gene: TRBJ1-4
CDR3 DNA: TGTGCCAGCAAGTTAGCAGGGAACCTTAATGGAAAACTGTTTTTT
CDR3 protein: CASKLAGNLNGKLFF

V gene: TRBV6-5
clone size: NA
D gene: NA
J gene: TRBJ1-2
CDR3 DNA: TGTGCCGGCAGTTACTTCCCGGATGTCTATGGCTACACGTTC
CDR3 protein: CAGSYFPDVYGYTF

V gene: TRBV7-9
clone size: NA
D gene: NA
J gene: TRBJ2-7
CDR3 DNA: TGTGCCAGCAGCTCCCGCGGCCTATTTGCCTACGAGCAGTACTTC
CDR3 protein: CASSSRGLFAYEQYF

V gene: TRBV30
clone size: NA
D gene: TRBD2
J gene: TRBJ2-2
CDR3 DNA: TGTGCCTCGCCTGGACTAGCGGGAGGGGTCACCGGGGAGCTGTTATTT
CDR3 protein: CASPGLAGGVTGELLF

V gene: TRBV20-1
clone size: NA
D gene: NA
J gene: TRBJ2-3
CDR3 DNA: TGCAGTGCTAAAGATCTTAAGAAAAGCACAGATACGCAGTATTTT
CDR3 protein: CSAKDLKKSTDTQYF

V gene: TRBV6-4
clone size: NA
D gene: NA
J gene: TRBJ2-2
CDR3 DNA: TGTGCCAGCAGTGAGTGGAGCTCCGGGGAGCTGTTTTTT
CDR3 protein: CASSEWSSGELFF

V gene: TRBV20-1
clone size: NA
D gene: NA
J gene: TRBJ1-2
CDR3 DNA: TGCAGTGCTAGAGATCTTGACCGATATTTAGTTAACTATGGCTACACCTTC
CDR3 protein: CSARDLDRYLVNYGYTF

V gene: TRBV6-5
clone size: NA
D gene: TRBD2
J gene: TRBJ2-1
CDR3 DNA: TGTGCCAGCAGTTACTCGACGGCGGGAGTATTGTACAATGAGCAGTTCTTC
CDR3 protein: CASSYSTAGVLYNEQFF

V gene: TRBV6-6
clone size: many
D gene: NA
J gene: TRBJ2-7
CDR3 DNA: TGTGCCAGCAGTCCGGGACATGACGAGCAGTACTTC
CDR3 protein: CASSPGHDEQYF

V gene: TRBV30
clone size: NA
D gene: TRBD1
J gene: TRBJ2-1
CDR3 DNA: TGTGCCTGGGACAGGGGCTCCTACAATGAGCAGTCCTTC
CDR3 protein: CAWDRGSYNEQSF

V gene: TRBV10-3
clone size: NA
D gene: NA
J gene: TRBJ1-6
CDR3 DNA: TGTGCCATCAGTGAGGACTTACTTTCTTCACCCCTCCACTTT
CDR3 protein: CAISEDLLSSPLHF

V gene: TRBV5-1
clone size: NA
D gene: NA
J gene: TRBJ2-1
CDR3 DNA: TGCGCCAGCAGAGCAGGGGGAGGGTTCAATGAGCAGTTCTTC
CDR3 protein: CASRAGGGFNEQFF

V gene: TRBV11-3
clone size: many
D gene: NA
J gene: TRBJ2-5
CDR3 DNA: TGTGCCAGCAGCTTAGAGGGGGGGCGGACCCAGTACTTC
CDR3 protein: CASSLEGGRTQYF

V gene: TRBV20-1
clone size: NA
D gene: TRBD2
J gene: TRBJ2-5
CDR3 DNA: TGCAGTGCTTCTAGGACCTGGACTAGCGGGAGCTCGGGAGAGTCCCAGTACTTC
CDR3 protein: CSASRTWTSGSSGESQYF

V gene: TRBV12-3/TRBV12-4
clone size: NA
D gene: NA
J gene: TRBJ2-6
CDR3 DNA: TGTGCCAGCAGTTTATATAGATCTGGGGCCAACGTCCTGACTTTC
CDR3 protein: CASSLYRSGANVLTF

V gene: TRBV12-3/TRBV12-4
clone size: NA
D gene: TRBD1
J gene: TRBJ2-1
CDR3 DNA: TGTGCCAGCACCAAGGACAGGCTGACGGAGCAGTTCTTC
CDR3 protein: CASTKDRLTEQFF

V gene: TRBV12-3/TRBV12-4
clone size: NA
D gene: NA
J gene: TRBJ1-1
CDR3 DNA: TGTGCCAGCAGTTCAATAGAGAAGACTGAAGCTTTCTTT
CDR3 protein: CASSSIEKTEAFF

V gene: TRBV20-1
clone size: few
D gene: NA
J gene: TRBJ1-6
CDR3 DNA: TGCAGTGCTAGAGATTCTACAACGGCGACACCCCTCCACTTT
CDR3 protein: CSARDSTTATPLHF

V gene: TRBV28
clone size: few
D gene: TRBD2
J gene: TRBJ2-1
CDR3 DNA: TGTGCCAGCAGTTTTTGGGAGAAGCGGGAGGGGGGGCAGTTCTTC
CDR3 protein: CASSFWEKREGGQFF

V gene: TRBV5-1
clone size: NA
D gene: NA
J gene: TRBJ2-5
CDR3 DNA: TGCGCCAGCAACCCCGGGAGTCAAGAGACCCAGTACTTC
CDR3 protein: CASNPGSQETQYF

V gene: TRBV29-1
clone size: many
D gene: NA
J gene: TRBJ2-1
CDR3 DNA: TGCAGCGCCCCCCGACAAGGAGAGCGGGCCTCCTACAATGAGCAGTTCTTC
CDR3 protein: CSAPRQGERASYNEQFF

V gene: TRBV12-3/TRBV12-4
clone size: NA
D gene: NA
J gene: TRBJ2-1
CDR3 DNA: TGTGCCAGCGGCCTCACTAGAGCCGAAGGGAATGAGCAGTTCTTC
CDR3 protein: CASGLTRAEGNEQFF

V gene: TRBV6-1
clone size: NA
D gene: NA
J gene: TRBJ2-1
CDR3 DNA: TGTGCCAGCAGTGAGCATATGAGCCGGGACGGAGTCCCAGAGCAGTTCTTC
CDR3 protein: CASSEHMSRDGVPEQFF

V gene: TRBV24-1
clone size: NA
D gene: NA
J gene: TRBJ2-6
CDR3 DNA: TGTGCCTCCAGTGATTCGACCCGCCGGGCGCGAGCTGGGGCCAACGTCCTGACTTTC
CDR3 protein: CASSDSTRRARAGANVLTF

V gene: TRBV6-1
clone size: NA
D gene: TRBD2
J gene: TRBJ2-1
CDR3 DNA: TGTGTCAGCATCTCCGGGACTAGCGGGATTTATGAGCAGTTCTTC
CDR3 protein: CVSISGTSGIYEQFF

V gene: TRBV10-3
clone size: NA
D gene: NA
J gene: TRBJ2-1
CDR3 DNA: TGTGCCATCAGTACAGCGAGAGGGTATTACAATGAGCAGTTCTTC
CDR3 protein: CAISTARGYYNEQFF

V gene: TRBV6-1
clone size: NA
D gene: NA
J gene: TRBJ2-5
CDR3 DNA: TGTGCCAGCAGTGCTGGGGGGACAGCACAAGAGACCCAGTACTTC
CDR3 protein: CASSAGGTAQETQYF

V gene: TRBV6-5
clone size: NA
D gene: NA
J gene: TRBJ1-2
CDR3 DNA: TGTGTCAGCAGTTATGGCATGGCATACGAAAACACCTTC
CDR3 protein: CVSSYGMAYENTF

V gene: TRBV4-1
clone size: few
D gene: TRBD2
J gene: TRBJ2-7
CDR3 DNA: TGCGCCAGCAACCAAGTTAGGAAGAGGCTAGCGGGAGGACGTAGCTACGAGCAGTACTTC
CDR3 protein: CASNQVRKRLAGGRSYEQYF

V gene: TRBV20-1
clone size: many
D gene: TRBD2
J gene: TRBJ2-3
CDR3 DNA: TGCAGTGCCCTAGCGGGAGCCACAGATACGCAGTATTTT
CDR3 protein: CSALAGATDTQYF

V gene: TRBV11-2
clone size: many
D gene: NA
J gene: TRBJ2-2
CDR3 DNA: TGTGCCAGCAGCTTAGTCGGGGCTACGGACACCGGGGAGCTGTTTTTT
CDR3 protein: CASSLVGATDTGELFF

V gene: TRBV11-1
clone size: NA
D gene: NA
J gene: TRBJ2-7
CDR3 DNA: TGTGCCAGCAGCTTTTGGGACTTCTCATACGAGCAGTACTTC
CDR3 protein: CASSFWDFSYEQYF

V gene: TRBV20-1
clone size: few
D gene: NA
J gene: TRBJ1-5
CDR3 DNA: TGCAGTGCTAGGGCTCGCCGGGGCGGGCAGCCCCAGCATTTT
CDR3 protein: CSARARRGGQPQHF

V gene: TRBV6-5
clone size: NA
D gene: NA
J gene: TRBJ1-5
CDR3 DNA: TGTGCCAGCAGACAACAGGGAGGGCCCCAGCATTTT
CDR3 protein: CASRQQGGPQHF

V gene: TRBV5-4
clone size: NA
D gene: NA
J gene: TRBJ1-1
CDR3 DNA: TGTGCCAGTAGGACGGGAATCGCGGCCACTGAAGCTGTCTTT
CDR3 protein: CASRTGIAATEAVF